A single sample is the source of the 24 T cell receptor beta chains below, sequenced in a study of T cells in Graves' hyperthyroidism and ophthalmopathy. Amplification targeted TCR beta CDR3 regions from RNA transcripts. When the TCR CDR3 underwent first-round RT-PCR, the HTBI primer set was used. TCRdb ran MiXCR on the multiplex PCR reads and lists one entry per CDR3 protein. Found here are under 200,000 distinct CDR3 sequences, 9.4% of them singletons; the top ten hold 22%. Sequencing was carried out using blood. The receptor set was obtained from a woman in her late teens or twenties with Graves' hyperthyroidism that later progressed to Graves' ophthalmopathy.

This clonotype has at least ten counts. The chain carries TRBV18 and TRBJ2-7; D unclear. Looked up from germline, CDR1 is KGHSH and CDR2 is LQKENI. There are 14 residues in the CDR3. V gave up 2 bases and J gave up 4 bases, with 12 bases separating them. In DNA, the CDR3 is TGTGCCAGCTCACCAGGTAGCCCTGCTTACGAGCAGTACTTC. Protein sequence: CASSPGSPAYEQYF.

V is TRBV4-2 and J is TRBJ2-1; TRBD1 is a possible D gene (5 bases). The germline CDR1 and CDR2 sequences are LGHNA and YNFKEQ. The CDR3 sequence is 15 residues long. Trimming took 0 bases from V and 2 from J, leaving 8 bases between them. The DNA of the CDR3 is TGTGCCAGCAGCCAAGACAGGGCAACCTACAATGAGCAGTTCTTC. Translation gives CASSQDRATYNEQFF.

This clonotype appeared many times. This rearrangement joins TRBV11-2 to TRBJ1-2; 7 nucleotides match TRBD1. This CDR3 comprises 13 residues. V shed 2 bases, J shed 7 bases, and the junction held 4 bases outside the gene matches. The germline gives CDR1 SGHAT, CDR2 FQNNGV. In DNA, the CDR3 is TGTGCCAGCAGCTTAACAGGGGCGGGTGGCTACACCTTC. Translated, it gives CASSLTGAGGYTF.

This clonotype was recorded at least ten times. The chain combines TRBV20-1 with TRBJ2-1; tentatively, D is TRBD2 (5 bases). CDR3 size: 13 residues. The germline V gene has CDR1 DFQATT and CDR2 SNEGSKA (reference sequence). V gave up 2 bases and J gave up 7 bases, with 12 bases separating them. CDR3 sequence (DNA): TGCAGTGCTAGAACCCTAGCCGGGAATGAGCAGTTCTTC. Residues: CSARTLAGNEQFF.

This clonotype was seen repeatedly, ten times or more. The V call is TRBV27, the J call TRBJ2-7; tentative D call: TRBD2 (5 bases). The CDR3 contains 16 residues. The germline V and J ends were trimmed by 2 bases and 3 bases, with 17 bases remaining between them. CDR1 is MNHEY and CDR2 is SMNVEV in the germline V gene (reference sequence). As DNA, the CDR3 is TGTGCCAGCAGTTTAGGAGGCCTCACCCCATTCTACGAGCAGTACTTC. Protein: CASSLGGLTPFYEQYF.

This clonotype has at least ten counts. The genes are TRBV12-3 or TRBV12-4 and TRBJ1-1; D uncertain. The CDR3 loop spans 15 amino acids. V gave up 3 bases and J gave up 1 base, with 12 bases separating them. CDR3 residues: CASSFSGRRNTEAFF. The CDR3 nucleotides are TGTGCCAGCAGTTTTAGCGGACGGAGGAACACTGAAGCTTTCTTT.

In this sample, this clonotype turned up a few times. The chain links TRBV6-4 to TRBJ2-3, with D perhaps TRBD1 (5 bases). Per germline, CDR1 MRHNA and CDR2 SNTAGT. The CDR3 consists of 15 residues. Trimming removed 3 bases from V and 1 base from J, with 11 bases in between. CDR3 loop: CASSEHGQRTDTQYF. As DNA, the CDR3 is TGTGCCAGCAGTGAACACGGACAACGCACAGATACGCAGTATTTT.

This clonotype was found many times. The chain joins TRBV3-1 to TRBJ2-3, with TRBD1 identical over 8 bases. The CDR3 runs 15 residues. The germline gives CDR1 LGHDT, CDR2 YNNKEL (reference sequence). Losses at the gene ends were 6 bases for V and 6 bases for J; bases not matched to a gene: 11. The CDR3: CASSQTGVVRDTQYF. As DNA, the CDR3 is TGTGCCAGCAGTCAGACAGGGGTAGTTCGTGATACGCAGTATTTT.

This clonotype appeared a few times. CDR3 DNA sequence: TGCGCCAGCAGCCAAGGGCCGGTGACCTACGAGCAGTACTTC. Its protein is CASSQGPVTYEQYF. The chain combines TRBV4-1 with TRBJ2-7; D not certain. Trimming left V 1 base short and J 2 bases short, with 9 bases between. The germline V gene encodes CDR1 MGHRA and CDR2 YSYEKL. The length of the CDR3 is 14 residues.

This clonotype was counted ten times or more. As DNA, the CDR3 is TGTGCCAGCAGTGAAGTGTCCCAGTACGAGCAGTACTTC. Encoded protein: CASSEVSQYEQYF. The chain employs TRBV6-1 and TRBJ2-7, with no clear D. CDR3 length: 13 residues. Per germline, CDR1 MNHNS and CDR2 SASEGT. With 1 base removed from V and 4 bases from J, the gap between germline ends came to 8 bases.

The V gene is TRBV14, the J gene TRBJ2-1; 13 bases align to TRBD2. V dropped 0 bases and J dropped 8; count of bases not matched to a gene: 4. The CDR3 spans 16 residues. Germline CDR1 reads SGHDN; CDR2 reads FVKESK. DNA for the CDR3: TGTGCCAGCAGCCAAGAAGGACTAGCGGGAGTATATGAGCAGTTCTTC. Its translation is CASSQEGLAGVYEQFF.

This chain connects TRBV19 to TRBJ1-2, with D possibly being TRBD1 (5 bases). Germline CDR1 reads LNHDA; CDR2 reads SQIVND (reference sequence). CDR3 length: 14 residues. Trimming stripped 6 bases from V and 7 bases from J, with 18 bases between. The CDR3 reads CASSTTLTGSGYTF. DNA for the CDR3: TGTGCCAGTAGCACGACCTTAACAGGCTCTGGCTACACCTTC.

Many counts were recorded for this clonotype. The rearrangement uses TRBV28 and TRBJ2-1; D not certain. The ends were cut back, 4 bases at V and 2 bases at J, with 15 bases in the middle. Per the germline V gene, CDR1 is MDHEN and CDR2 is SYDVKM. The CDR3 totals 16 residues. The CDR3 is CASSSVVVETYNEQFF. As DNA, the CDR3 is TGTGCCAGCAGTTCCGTTGTGGTAGAGACCTACAATGAGCAGTTCTTC. The full variable domain, rest sourced from reference TRBV28 and TRBJ2-1, is DVKVTQSSRYLVKRTGEKVFLECVQDMDHENMFWYRQDPGLGLRLIYFSYDVKMKEKGDIPEGYSVSREKKERFSLILESASTNQTSMYLCASSSVVVETYNEQFFGPGTRLTVL.

This clonotype was seen ten or more times. The J gene is TRBJ1-1, the V gene TRBV24-1; 8 bases map to TRBD1. The CDR3 is 13 amino acids. Germline CDR1 KGHDR, CDR2 SFDVKD. Losses at the gene ends were 8 bases for V and 4 bases for J; bases not matched to a gene: 5. DNA for the CDR3: TGTGCCACCAAGACAGGGGACGCCACTGAAGCTTTCTTT. Protein sequence: CATKTGDATEAFF.

This clonotype was seen ten or more times. The chain employs TRBV12-3 or TRBV12-4 and TRBJ2-1; TRBD1 is a possible D gene (5 bases). This CDR3 is 14 amino acids long. V lost 6 bases, J lost 5 bases, and 14 bases lay in between. The CDR3 DNA reads TGTGCCAGCAGCAAGTTGACAGCAAACAATGAGCAGTTCTTC. This gives the protein CASSKLTANNEQFF.

The table lists this clonotype with many counts. The chain has TRBV6-1 and TRBJ2-7, with TRBD2 identical over 7 bases. Losses at the gene ends were 5 bases for V and 2 bases for J; bases not matched to a gene: 9. This CDR3 is built from 15 residues. In germline, CDR1 is MNHNS, CDR2 SASEGT. Written as DNA, the CDR3 is TGTGCCAGCAGTTATGCGGCTAGCGGTACCTACGAGCAGTACTTC. As protein: CASSYAASGTYEQYF.

There are many counts of this clonotype. The rearrangement uses TRBV28 and TRBJ1-5, with D maybe TRBD1 (6 bases). The CDR3 length is 17 residues. Germline assignment: CDR1 MDHEN and CDR2 SYDVKM. The ends were cut back, 6 bases at V and 3 bases at J, with 21 bases in the middle. This chain's CDR3 is CASRDFGGRGPNQPQHF. The DNA of the CDR3 is TGTGCCAGCAGGGACTTCGGGGGGCGCGGGCCCAATCAGCCCCAGCATTTT.

This clonotype was counted ten times or more. The rearrangement uses TRBV5-6 and TRBJ2-7; D is unresolved. The germline gives CDR1 SGHDT, CDR2 YYEEEE. CDR3 length equals 13 residues. V lost 2 bases to trimming and J lost 3 bases, with 9 bases between them. CDR3 DNA: TGTGCCAGCAGCTTCGGAGACGACTACGAGCAGTACTTC. Its translation is CASSFGDDYEQYF.

Of note for this clonotype: A much larger clone sits a single nucleotide away, making a read error possible. The chain combines TRBV5-1 with TRBJ1-4; 8 nucleotides match TRBD1. V lost 4 bases to trimming and J lost 10 bases; unmatched junction nucleotides: 12. Germline V CDR1 and CDR2: SGHRS, YFSETQ. The length of the CDR3 is 15 residues. CDR3 region: CASSPRQGNRGKLFF. CDR3 nucleotide sequence: TGCGCCAGCAGCCCCCGACAGGGGAACCGTGGAAAACTGTTTTTT.

Many counts were recorded for this clonotype. The chain couples TRBV5-4 to TRBJ2-3; a possible D gene is TRBD2 (5 bases). The CDR3 totals 15 residues. The germline gives CDR1 SGHNT, CDR2 YYREEE (reference sequence). Trimming took off 5 bases at V and 8 bases at J, with 21 bases between the two ends. The CDR3 nucleotides are TGTGCCAGCAGAAACAAGACTGAATACGCGGGTACGCAGTATTTT. Amino acids: CASRNKTEYAGTQYF.

The rearrangement links TRBV3-1 to TRBJ2-5, with D perhaps matching TRBD1 (5 bases). The V end lost 0 bases, the J end lost 1 base, and 15 bases lay between the germline ends. This CDR3 contains 17 residues. Germline V gene data show CDR1 as LGHDT and CDR2 as YNNKEL (reference sequence). CDR3 DNA sequence: TGTGCCAGCAGCCAAGAGCAGTGGTACCAGGGCCAAGAGACCCAGTACTTC. This encodes CASSQEQWYQGQETQYF.

This clonotype was seen more than once but under ten times. The chain couples TRBV30 to TRBJ1-3, with D maybe TRBD1 (6 bases). CDR3 length: 16 amino acids. From germline, CDR1 is GTSNPN and CDR2 SVGIG (reference sequence). Trimming pared 4 bases from V and 2 bases from J, leaving 18 bases between. CDR3 region: CAWNIVEQGAGNTIYF. For the CDR3, the DNA is TGTGCCTGGAATATCGTGGAACAGGGAGCTGGAAACACCATATATTTT.

This clonotype was counted many times. The chain couples TRBV7-8 to TRBJ2-1; D unresolved. Germline-derived CDR1 and CDR2 are SGHVS and FQNEAQ. Trimming removed 3 bases at V and 5 bases at J, with 11 bases between. The CDR3 is made up of 14 amino acids. The CDR3 spells CASSFLTPDNEQFF. Here the CDR3 DNA reads TGTGCCAGCAGCTTTTTGACTCCAGACAATGAGCAGTTCTTC.

This clonotype turned up a few times. This rearrangement joins TRBV28 to TRBJ1-5, with 7 bases aligning to TRBD1. The CDR3 covers 17 residues. The V segment lost 3 bases and the J segment 6 bases; nucleotides outside the gene matches: 14. Germline V CDR1 and CDR2: MDHEN, SYDVKM. Written as DNA, the CDR3 is TGTGCCAGCAGTTTTGAGTGGCAGGGGGTATCTTCTCAGCCCCAGCATTTT. Translating gives CASSFEWQGVSSQPQHF.